The 17 T cell receptor beta chains presented below share a single source sample, sequenced in a study of blood T cell repertoires in COVID-19. Produced via immunoSEQ multiplex PCR; TCRdb's table is partial and in-frame only. Among fewer than 250,000 clones listed, about 90% were seen once. Material for sequencing was PBMCs or T cells enriched from blood (not recorded which). All receptors derive from a woman under 40 who had been exposed to COVID-19.

This sequence joins TRBV5-5 and TRBJ1-1; 7 bases are shared with TRBD1. Germline loops: CDR1 SGHKS, CDR2 YYEKEE (reference sequence). Losses at the gene ends were 0 bases for V and 5 bases for J; bases not matched to a gene: 4. CDR3 length: 14 amino acids. CDR3 loop: CASSLEWDSTEAFF. CDR3 DNA sequence: TGTGCCAGCAGCTTGGAATGGGACAGTACTGAAGCTTTCTTT. Full variable domain (rest looked up from reference TRBV5-5 and TRBJ1-1): DAGVTQSPTHLIKTRGQQVTLRCSPISGHKSVSWYQQVLGQGPQFIFQYYEKEERGRGNFPDRFSARQFPNYSSELNVNALLLGDSALYLCASSLEWDSTEAFFGQGTRLTVV.

The chain has TRBV3-1 (or the pseudogene TRBV3-2) and TRBJ1-6; TRBD1 is a possible D gene (6 bases). This CDR3 comprises 13 residues. Germline-derived CDR1 and CDR2 are LGHDT and YNNKEL (reference sequence). With 2 bases removed from V and 9 bases from J, the gap between germline ends came to 8 bases. The DNA for the CDR3 is TGTGCCAGCAGCCAAACACAGGGTTCACCCCTCCACTTT. Its protein is CASSQTQGSPLHF.

The chain recombines TRBV29-1 with TRBJ1-3; D is unclear. The length of the CDR3 is 15 residues. Trimming stripped 4 bases from V and 1 base from J, with 14 bases between. Germline V gene sequence: CDR1 SQVTM, CDR2 ANQGSEA. The CDR3 here is CSVGNRGLSGNTIYF. The CDR3 bases are TGCAGCGTTGGTAATCGAGGGTTGTCTGGAAACACCATATATTTT.

As DNA, the CDR3 is TGTGCCAGCAGCCAAGGACAGGGAGTGGACATTCAGTACTTC. The encoded protein is CASSQGQGVDIQYF. The chain carries TRBV16 and TRBJ2-4, with 8 bases matching TRBD1. The V and J ends lost 2 bases and 8 bases, in that order; junction bases with no gene match: 5. CDR3 length: 14 residues. CDR1 KGHSY and CDR2 FQNENV come from the germline V gene.

This clone has a single count. This chain uses TRBV20-1 with TRBJ1-2; 7 bases fit TRBD1. The length of the CDR3 is 13 residues. V was clipped by 3 bases and J by 4 bases; unmatched bases: 5. CDR1 is DFQATT and CDR2 is SNEGSKA in the germline V gene (reference sequence). DNA of the CDR3: TGCAGTGCTAGTTCCACAGGGGTCTATGGCTACACCTTC. This encodes CSASSTGVYGYTF.

The chain is built from TRBV7-9 and TRBJ1-5; tentatively, D is TRBD1 (5 bases). CDR3 size: 16 residues. Germline CDR1 and CDR2: SEHNR and FQNEAQ (reference sequence). The germline V and J ends were trimmed by 6 bases and 0 bases, with 15 bases remaining between them. Written as DNA, the CDR3 is TGTGCCAGCAGTTTCTTCCGGGGGGTTAGCAATCAGCCCCAGCATTTT. It codes for CASSFFRGVSNQPQHF.

The chain is built from TRBV4-2 and TRBJ2-7; 7 positions agree with TRBD1. This CDR3 is 13 amino acids long. V gave up 6 bases and J gave up 3 bases; unmatched junction bases: 5. Germline lookup yields CDR1 LGHNA and CDR2 YNFKEQ. The CDR3 bases are TGTGCCAGCAGTCCGGGACAGAGCTACGAGCAGTACTTC. Amino acids: CASSPGQSYEQYF.

This clone turned up a few times. The rearrangement uses TRBV6-4 and TRBJ2-1; 12 nucleotides line up with TRBD2. From germline, CDR1 is MRHNA and CDR2 SNTAGT. V was clipped by 4 bases and J by 3 bases; unmatched bases: 1. The CDR3 is 15 residues long. CDR3 sequence: CASSGLAGDYNEQFF. The CDR3 DNA sequence: TGTGCCAGCAGTGGACTAGCGGGAGACTACAATGAGCAGTTCTTC.

This clone has a single count. The gene calls are TRBV6-5 and TRBJ1-1; D may be TRBD1 (5 bases). The V gene's germline CDR1 is MNHEY and CDR2 SVGAGI. V lost 4 bases to trimming and J lost 5 bases, with 8 bases between them. This CDR3 has 12 residues. The CDR3 nucleotides are TGTGCCAGCAGTTCACCAGGGACTGAAGCTTTCTTT. This encodes CASSSPGTEAFF.

The gene calls are TRBV5-1 and TRBJ1-1, with D uncertain. V dropped 2 bases and J dropped 4 bases, with 9 bases sitting between them. CDR1 is SGHRS and CDR2 is YFSETQ in the germline V gene. This CDR3 has 13 amino acids. CDR3 protein: CASSFGQATEAFF. CDR3 DNA sequence: TGCGCCAGCAGCTTTGGGCAGGCCACTGAAGCTTTCTTT. The whole variable domain, filled in from reference TRBV5-1 and TRBJ1-1, reads KAGVTQTPRYLIKTRGQQVTLSCSPISGHRSVSWYQQTPGQGLQFLFEYFSETQRNKGNFPGRFSGRQFSNSRSEMNVSTLELGDSALYLCASSFGQATEAFFGQGTRLTVV.

CDR3 amino acids: CATALELHNEQFF. CDR3 bases: TGTGCCACCGCGCTCGAACTGCACAATGAGCAGTTCTTC. The chain has TRBV15 and TRBJ2-1; D not resolved. The CDR3 loop spans 13 amino acids. Trimming took 8 bases from V and 5 from J, leaving 13 bases between them. Germline V gives CDR1 LNHNV, CDR2 YYDKDF (reference sequence).

The rearrangement joins TRBV25-1 to TRBJ1-6; TRBD1 matches 8 bases. This CDR3 is 18 amino acids long. With V trimmed by 0 bases and J by 6 bases, 10 bases remained unmatched. CDR1 is MGHDK, CDR2 SYGVNS, per germline. The CDR3 loop reads CASSEYLTGEKSNSPLHF. CDR3 in DNA: TGTGCCAGCAGTGAATATCTGACAGGGGAAAAGAGTAATTCACCCCTCCACTTT.

This clone was seen a single time. The rearrangement joins TRBV18 to TRBJ2-1; TRBD1 matches 8 bases. Germline trimming cut 5 bases from V and 5 bases from J; bases unmatched to any gene: 14. Germline-derived CDR1 and CDR2 are KGHSH and LQKENI. CDR3 length equals 17 residues. CDR3: CASSYRSRTGRDNEQFF. The CDR3 DNA reads TGTGCCAGCTCATACCGAAGTAGGACAGGGAGAGACAATGAGCAGTTCTTC.

This clone is a singleton in its sample. The J gene is TRBJ1-1, the V gene TRBV4-2; TRBD1 is a possible D gene (6 bases). This CDR3 is 16 amino acids long. V lost 2 bases and J 3 bases, leaving 16 bases between the germline ends. The germline CDR1 and CDR2 sequences are LGHNA and YNFKEQ. The CDR3 DNA reads TGTGCCAGCAGCCAATCACAGGGTAGGTTGGACACTGAAGCTTTCTTT. Amino acids: CASSQSQGRLDTEAFF.

J is TRBJ1-1 and V is TRBV18; D is uncertain. The CDR3 sequence is 15 residues long. The germline V gene encodes CDR1 KGHSH and CDR2 LQKENI. Trimming cost V 1 base and J 1 base, with 10 bases left between them. Here the CDR3 DNA reads TGTGCCAGCTCACCACTTGTGGAGGCGAACACTGAAGCTTTCTTT. Encoded protein: CASSPLVEANTEAFF.

The table lists this clone with a few counts. The CDR3 sequence: CATSRDYRGRESNEKLFF. CDR3 nucleotide sequence: TGTGCCACCAGCAGAGACTACAGGGGGCGGGAGTCTAATGAAAAACTGTTTTTT. The chain carries TRBV15 and TRBJ1-4, with 9 bases aligning to TRBD1. V was pared by 0 bases and J by 3 bases, with 8 bases of the junction left unmatched. The CDR3 is made up of 18 amino acids. Germline-derived CDR1 and CDR2 are LNHNV and YYDKDF (reference sequence).

The rearrangement links TRBV12-3 or TRBV12-4 to TRBJ1-1, with D possibly being TRBD1 (6 bases). Trimming pared 6 bases from V and 4 bases from J, leaving 12 bases between. The CDR3 is 13 amino acids. CDR3 loop: CASSLTGSTEAFF. The CDR3 DNA follows: TGTGCCAGCAGCTTAACAGGGAGCACTGAAGCTTTCTTT.